This T cell receptor beta chain comes out of a study of shared clonotypes between healthy human individuals. Overall study context: The plates for each donor numbered three CD4 naive, three CD4 memory, two CD8 naive and one CD8 memory.

The V end lost 4 bases, the J end lost 2 bases, and 6 bases lay between the germline ends. Looked up from germline, CDR1 is WNHNN and CDR2 is SYGVQD (reference sequence). This CDR3 region has 12 residues. Regarding the study as a whole: Blood was the only sampled material, and tissue repertoires likely differ.

A note on this clone: Its antigen is currently unknown. The same CDR3 can be traced to other DNA sequences in this sample.

TCRdb's table, derived via immunoSEQ multiplex PCR, lists solely in-frame clones and lacks some. The sample lists around 370,000 clones, about 97% occurring once. Sequencing input: memory CD8+ T cells sorted from blood. Regarding subset: CD45RO+ cells pooled with CCR7-negative TemRA cells. The clonotype comes from a man aged 25-45 years in good health. The V gene is TRBV10-1, the J gene TRBJ2-7, with a tentative D call TRBD2 (6 bases). CDR3 sequence: CASSAGAYEQYF. Here the CDR3 DNA reads TGCGCCAGCAGTGCGGGAGCCTACGAGCAGTACTTC.